The rows below give T cell receptor beta chains drawn from one sample of a study of shared clonotypes between healthy human individuals. TCRdb keeps only in-frame clones here, not all; method: immunoSEQ multiplex PCR. The sample yields some 1.4 million clones, around 95% seen once. Specimen: naive CD4+ T cells sorted from blood. The receptors here all came from a man under 40 in good health. Each CDR3 is given with its conserved first and last residue. A D gene is named only where the DNA matches it firmly. A row's size may be missing; if present it is once, few, many or a size class.

len | abundance | d_gene | j_gene | v_gene | CDR3nt | CDR3aa
12 | once | NA | TRBJ1-1 | TRBV28 | TGTGCCAGCAATTTGCTGAACACTGAAGCTTTCTTT | CASNLLNTEAFF
14 | NA | NA | TRBJ2-7 | TRBV5-1 | TGCGCCAGCAGCTTGAAACCGGGCCTCACTGGGCAGTACTTC | CASSLKPGLTGQYF
15 | NA | NA | TRBJ2-7 | TRBV7-8 | TGTGCCAGCAGCCCAGTGGGGGGTTATCTTTCCGAGCAGTACTTC | CASSPVGGYLSEQYF
13 | NA | NA | TRBJ1-1 | TRBV2 | TGTGCCAGCAGTGGGGCGGAGGGAACTGAAGCTTTCTTT | CASSGAEGTEAFF
15 | NA | NA | TRBJ2-6 | TRBV30 | TGTGCCTGGAGTGAGCAGGGAGCCGGGGCCAACGTCCTGACTTTC | CAWSEQGAGANVLTF
13 | NA | NA | TRBJ2-1 | TRBV5-4 | TGTGCCAGCAGCTTGTGGGGGTGGGATGAGCAGTTCTTC | CASSLWGWDEQFF
14 | NA | NA | TRBJ2-2 | TRBV5-8 | TGTGCCAGCAGCTTGCTCAGCAACACCGGGGAGCTGTTTTTT | CASSLLSNTGELFF
14 | NA | NA | TRBJ1-2 | TRBV27 | TGTGCCAGCAGTCTGATGGTGGGGGTGGGTGGCTACACCTTC | CASSLMVGVGGYTF
15 | NA | TRBD2 | TRBJ2-1 | TRBV9 | TGTGCCAGCAGCGTGGGACTAGCGGCCTACAATGAGCAGTTCTTC | CASSVGLAAYNEQFF
13 | few | NA | TRBJ2-7 | TRBV7-9 | TGTGCCAGCAGCTTAGACCTACAGGGTGAGCAGTACTTC | CASSLDLQGEQYF
13 | once | NA | TRBJ1-3 | TRBV30 | TGTGCCTGGAGTCTGACAGCGGGAAACACCATATATTTT | CAWSLTAGNTIYF
16 | NA | NA | TRBJ2-2 | TRBV11-2 | TGTGCCAGCAGCTTTATCAGGGGACCGAACACCGGGGAGCTGTTTTTT | CASSFIRGPNTGELFF
14 | NA | NA | TRBJ2-7 | TRBV19 | TGTGCCAGTAGTAGCAGGAGCGAGACCTACGAGCAGTACTTC | CASSSRSETYEQYF
14 | NA | NA | TRBJ2-2 | TRBV4-1 | TGCGCCAGCAGCCAGGCCCCCCGTGCCGGGGAGCTGTTTTTT | CASSQAPRAGELFF
13 | NA | NA | TRBJ2-5 | TRBV2 | TGTGCCAGCAGGGCTAGCCAGCTAGAGACCCAGTACTTC | CASRASQLETQYF
14 | once | NA | TRBJ2-1 | TRBV15 | TGTGCCACCAGCAGAGATAGAAGTGGCAATGAGCAGTTCTTC | CATSRDRSGNEQFF
14 | NA | NA | TRBJ2-1 | TRBV5-1 | TGCGCCAGCAGCGCGGACAGTTCCTACAATGAGCAGTTCTTC | CASSADSSYNEQFF
15 | NA | NA | TRBJ2-7 | TRBV28 | TGTGCCAGTGTAGGGGGCGGGCGGGGACCCCACGAGCAGTACTTC | CASVGGGRGPHEQYF
14 | NA | NA | TRBJ2-7 | TRBV5-1 | TGCGCCAGCAGCCTGGACTTTCAACCCTACGAGCAGTACTTC | CASSLDFQPYEQYF
17 | NA | TRBD1 | TRBJ1-5 | TRBV30 | TGTGCCTGGAGTCCTTCCCCCGGGACAGGGGGTTATCAGCCCCAGCATTTT | CAWSPSPGTGGYQPQHF
15 | NA | TRBD1 | TRBJ2-1 | TRBV28 | TGTGCCAGCAGGAAAGCCGGGACAGGGAGGAATGAGCAGTTCTTC | CASRKAGTGRNEQFF
15 | NA | NA | TRBJ1-5 | TRBV6-6 | TGTGCCAGCAGTTACTCAGGGGGTGGCAATCAGCCCCAGCATTTT | CASSYSGGGNQPQHF
13 | NA | NA | TRBJ1-4 | TRBV6-1 | TGTGCCAGCAAACGGACGGAACCAGAAAAACTGTTTTTT | CASKRTEPEKLFF
18 | NA | TRBD1 | TRBJ1-2 | TRBV5-5 | TGTGCCAGCAGCCCCGGGTTCAGGGGGAGAGGTATTGTCTATGGCTACACCTTC | CASSPGFRGRGIVYGYTF
14 | NA | NA | TRBJ2-2 | TRBV14 | TGTGCCAGCAGCCAAGTAGCATCCACCGGGGAGCTGTTTTTT | CASSQVASTGELFF
15 | NA | TRBD1 | TRBJ2-6 | TRBV27 | TGTGCCAGCAGTTCTACAGGGGCAGGGGCCAACGTCCTGACTTTC | CASSSTGAGANVLTF
14 | NA | TRBD1 | TRBJ2-7 | TRBV14 | TGTGCCAGCAGCCAAGGACAGGGGTCCTACGAGCAGTACTTC | CASSQGQGSYEQYF
13 | few | NA | TRBJ2-1 | TRBV9 | TGTGCCAGCAGCGTAGGACAGTACAATGAGCAGTTCTTC | CASSVGQYNEQFF
18 | NA | NA | TRBJ2-2 | TRBV5-4 | TGTGCCAGCAGCTTGGGTAGCGGCCAAATCTTAGGGGGCGGGGAGCTGTTTTTT | CASSLGSGQILGGGELFF
19 | NA | TRBD2 | TRBJ2-1 | TRBV18 | TGTGCCAGCTCACCACCTTCCCCGGGGACTAGCGGGCTGTACAATGAGCAGTTCTTC | CASSPPSPGTSGLYNEQFF
15 | NA | NA | TRBJ1-1 | TRBV6-6 | TGTGCCAGCAGTTACTCGAGACTTGGGAGGCAGGAAGCTTTCTTT | CASSYSRLGRQEAFF
13 | NA | NA | TRBJ2-3 | TRBV5-5 | TGTGCCAGCAGCTTGGCAGGGGTAGATACGCAGTATTTT | CASSLAGVDTQYF
17 | once | TRBD1 | TRBJ2-3 | TRBV4-3 | TGCGCCAGCAGCCAAATTGTGGGACAGGGAAGGACAGATACGCAGTATTTT | CASSQIVGQGRTDTQYF
12 | NA | NA | TRBJ2-3 | TRBV18 | TGTGCCAGCTCACCGGCGGCGGATACGCAGTATTTT | CASSPAADTQYF
13 | NA | NA | TRBJ2-7 | TRBV28 | TGTGCCAGCACCCCCGCGGCCCCCTACGAGCAGTACTTC | CASTPAAPYEQYF
14 | NA | NA | TRBJ2-6 | TRBV10-3 | TGTGCCATCGCGGCAGGGGCTGGGGCCAACGTCCTGACTTTC | CAIAAGAGANVLTF
14 | NA | NA | TRBJ2-1 | TRBV11-2 | TGTGCCAGCAGCTTAGATCTCTATAACAATGAGCAGTTCTTC | CASSLDLYNNEQFF
13 | NA | NA | TRBJ2-7 | TRBV28 | TGTGCCAGCAGTCCTGGGACGGGGAGGGAGCAGTACTTC | CASSPGTGREQYF
15 | NA | TRBD2 | TRBJ2-5 | TRBV4-2 | TGTGCCAGCAGCCCTCGGACTAGCGCCCAAGAGACCCAGTACTTC | CASSPRTSAQETQYF
13 | once | NA | TRBJ2-2 | TRBV13 | TGTGCCAGCAGTACCCGGGAAACCGGGGAGCTGTTTTTT | CASSTRETGELFF
14 | NA | TRBD2 | TRBJ2-7 | TRBV19 | TGTGCCAGTAATCGACTAGCGGGAGACTCCGAGCAGTACTTC | CASNRLAGDSEQYF
15 | NA | NA | TRBJ2-2 | TRBV7-2 | TGTGCCAGCAGCCCGCCGGGCGGGGTCACCGGGGAGCTGTTTTTT | CASSPPGGVTGELFF
15 | NA | TRBD1 | TRBJ2-3 | TRBV4-1 | TGCGCCAGCAGCCGACAGGGTTTCAGCACAGATACGCAGTATTTT | CASSRQGFSTDTQYF
13 | NA | NA | TRBJ2-7 | TRBV9 | TGTGCCAGCAGCGTAGTAGGCCGTGGGGAGCAGTACTTC | CASSVVGRGEQYF
16 | NA | TRBD1 | TRBJ2-7 | TRBV5-4 | TGTGCCAGCAGCTTGGGCGGCGGGACAGGTCCCTACGAGCAGTACTTC | CASSLGGGTGPYEQYF
14 | NA | NA | TRBJ2-5 | TRBV4-2 | TGTGCCAGCAGCCAAGGTCACAGACAAGAGACCCAGTACTTC | CASSQGHRQETQYF